The 31 T cell receptor beta chains presented below share a single source sample, sequenced in a study of blood T cells in healthy people across ages. PCR was performed a second time for roughly 7 to 12 cycles using a sample-barcoded 5' primer and a J-beta primer mix. Each CDR3 protein is one row after TCRdb ran MiXCR on the 5' RACE reads. The data hold around 990,000 distinct CDR3 sequences, with less than 25% observed a single time. This sample also belongs to another study, concerning T cells of mothers and their children.

Sequencing was done on a sample of blood. Receptors were obtained from a girl aged 2-10 years in good health.

The chain links TRBV20-1 to TRBJ2-1; TRBD2 might be the D (5 bases). This CDR3 spans 18 amino acids. Deletions cut 3 bases from V and 0 bases from J, with 21 bases between. The germline gives CDR1 DFQATT, CDR2 SNEGSKA (reference sequence). The CDR3 sequence is CSARFLIGSGSSYNEQFF. The CDR3 bases are TGCAGTGCTAGGTTCCTGATAGGGTCGGGGAGCTCCTACAATGAGCAGTTCTTC.

This rearrangement joins TRBV29-1 to TRBJ2-5; 10 nucleotides match TRBD2. The CDR3 has 18 residues. The trim removed 0 bases at V and 4 bases at J, leaving 14 bases unmatched. Per the germline V gene, CDR1 is SQVTM and CDR2 is ANQGSEA. CDR3 protein: CSVEERSSGRVVGETQYF. The CDR3 DNA sequence: TGCAGCGTTGAAGAAAGGTCTAGCGGGAGAGTGGTTGGAGAGACCCAGTACTTC.

This clonotype has only a few counts. V and J are TRBV24-1 and TRBJ2-1, with TRBD1 matching 7 bases. The CDR3 is 15 residues long. Looked up from germline, CDR1 is KGHDR and CDR2 is SFDVKD. V lost 4 bases to trimming and J lost 0 bases; unmatched junction nucleotides: 2. In DNA form, the CDR3 reads TGTGCCACCAGTGAGGACAGGTTCTCCTACAATGAGCAGTTCTTC. The encoded protein is CATSEDRFSYNEQFF.

There are a few counts of this clonotype. This chain uses TRBV5-1 with TRBJ2-5; possible D gene TRBD2, 5 bases. The germline V and J ends were trimmed by 0 bases and 7 bases, with 13 bases remaining between them. Per germline, CDR1 SGHRS and CDR2 YFSETQ. The CDR3 length is 14 residues. The DNA for the CDR3 is TGCGCCAGCAGCTTGGCCGAGGGAGTACGGACCCAGTACTTC. It is translated as CASSLAEGVRTQYF.

This clonotype has only a few counts. CDR3 DNA: TGCAGCGCCGGGGACTACACAACCACAGATACGCAGTATTTT. This codes for CSAGDYTTTDTQYF. V is TRBV29-1 and J is TRBJ2-3, with TRBD2 identical over 7 bases. Germline CDR1 reads SQVTM; CDR2 reads ANQGSEA. The length of the CDR3 is 14 residues. Trimming at V came to 7 bases and at J to 2 bases, leaving 9 bases not matched to a gene.

This clonotype was counted only a few times. The chain carries TRBV6-2 or TRBV6-3 and TRBJ1-5; D may be TRBD1 (5 bases). Trimming removed 2 bases at V and 9 bases at J, with 5 bases between. Germline CDR1 is MNHEY and CDR2 is SVGEGT. This CDR3 contains 11 residues. This chain's CDR3 is CASSYGGPQHF. The CDR3 nucleotides read TGTGCCAGCAGTTACGGGGGGCCCCAGCATTTT.

This clonotype turned up a few times. The chain couples TRBV7-2 to TRBJ2-5, with 11 nucleotides matching TRBD1. The V gene's germline CDR1 is SGHTA and CDR2 FQGNSA. The CDR3 has 15 residues. V gave up 4 bases and J gave up 4 bases; unmatched junction bases: 5. Written as DNA, the CDR3 is TGTGCCAGCAGCTCTTGGGACAGGGGGGGAGAGACCCAGTACTTC. Protein: CASSSWDRGGETQYF.

This clonotype has only a few counts. The CDR3 protein is CASSFRPLLRLAAPFNEQFF. For the CDR3, the DNA is TGTGCCAGCAGTTTTAGGCCGCTACTACGACTAGCGGCCCCGTTTAATGAGCAGTTCTTC. The chain couples TRBV28 to TRBJ2-1; the match to TRBD2 covers 9 bases. The CDR3 runs 20 residues. With V trimmed by 3 bases and J by 7 bases, 22 bases remained unmatched. Per germline, CDR1 MDHEN and CDR2 SYDVKM. Variable domain in full (rest from reference TRBV28 and TRBJ2-1): DVKVTQSSRYLVKRTGEKVFLECVQDMDHENMFWYRQDPGLGLRLIYFSYDVKMKEKGDIPEGYSVSREKKERFSLILESASTNQTSMYLCASSFRPLLRLAAPFNEQFFGPGTRLTVL.

The J gene is TRBJ1-2, the V gene TRBV12-5; TRBD1 matches 7 bases. CDR1 and CDR2 from the germline V gene are LGHNT and FRNRAP. The CDR3 has 11 residues. V shed 10 bases, J shed 5 bases, and the junction held 4 bases outside the gene matches. The CDR3: CATGTVYGYTF. The CDR3 DNA sequence: TGTGCTACAGGGACAGTTTATGGCTACACCTTC. Supplemented by reference TRBV12-5 and TRBJ1-2, the full variable domain reads DARVTQTPRHKVTEMGQEVTMRCQPILGHNTVFWYRQTMMQGLELLAYFRNRAPLDDSGMPKDRFSAEMPDATLATLKIQPSEPRDSAVYFCATGTVYGYTFGSGTRLTVV.

This clonotype was counted a few times. The chain joins TRBV5-6 to TRBJ2-7; no firm D call. Germline CDR1 reads SGHDT; CDR2 reads YYEEEE. The CDR3 is 12 amino acids. The V end was cut by 5 bases, the J end by 6 bases, with 12 bases between. CDR3 amino acids: CASSHTELEQYF. The CDR3 DNA is TGTGCCAGCAGTCACACGGAACTCGAGCAGTACTTC.

This clonotype was seen at least ten times. The gene calls are TRBV24-1 and TRBJ2-1; D gene unclear. With 1 base removed from V and 0 bases from J, the gap between germline ends came to 9 bases. Germline V gives CDR1 KGHDR, CDR2 SFDVKD. The CDR3 length is 16 residues. The chain's CDR3 is CATSDFIYLSYNEQFF. CDR3 coding DNA: TGTGCCACCAGTGATTTTATCTACCTCTCCTACAATGAGCAGTTCTTC.

The chain links TRBV10-2 to TRBJ2-1, with D possibly being TRBD2 (6 bases). V was trimmed by 8 bases and J by 0 bases, leaving 20 bases between them. Germline V lookup: CDR1 WSHSY, CDR2 SAAADI. CDR3 length equals 17 residues. In DNA form, the CDR3 reads TGCGCCAGCCTGGCCGTGTGGCGGGAAGTCTCCTACAATGAGCAGTTCTTC. Amino acid sequence: CASLAVWREVSYNEQFF.

The chain uses TRBV12-3 or TRBV12-4 and TRBJ2-3; tentatively, D is TRBD2 (6 bases). Trimming left V 3 bases short and J 2 bases short, with 12 bases between. The CDR3 has 15 residues. The CDR3: CASSLISGNTDTQYF. CDR3 nucleotides: TGTGCCAGCAGTTTGATTAGCGGTAACACAGATACGCAGTATTTT.

The chain combines TRBV28 with TRBJ1-3, with D unclear. The CDR3 sequence is 14 residues long. V lost 9 bases and J lost 0, with 12 bases in between. Germline CDR1 is MDHEN and CDR2 is SYDVKM. CDR3 residues: CASSTTSSGNTIYF. CDR3 sequence (DNA): TGTGCCAGTTCGACAACCTCCTCTGGAAACACCATATATTTT.

The chain couples TRBV24-1 to TRBJ2-7; D is unclear. The germline gives CDR1 KGHDR, CDR2 SFDVKD. Trimming cost V 0 bases and J 4 bases, with 12 bases left between them. The CDR3 extends over 15 amino acids. The CDR3 reads CATSDLGQAVYEQYF. CDR3 sequence (DNA): TGTGCCACCAGTGATTTGGGGCAGGCGGTATACGAGCAGTACTTC.

This clonotype was observed a handful of times. One end of the junction is discordant with germline, which a read error may explain. The chain has TRBV12-3 or TRBV12-4 and TRBJ1-6; perhaps TRBD1 as D (5 bases). This CDR3 comprises 16 residues. The CDR3 coding sequence is TGTGCCAACAGTTTAGGTCGGGACGGGGTTAATTCACCCCTCCACTTT. Residues: CANSLGRDGVNSPLHF.

The chain employs TRBV2 and TRBJ2-7, with a possible D match to TRBD2 (5 bases). V was shortened by 4 bases and J by 7 bases, with 11 bases between the two germline ends. The germline V gene encodes CDR1 SNHLY and CDR2 FYNNEI. CDR3 length: 12 amino acids. CDR3 in DNA: TGTGCCAGCAGTGCGACTAATCGAGAGCAGTACTTC. Its translation is CASSATNREQYF.

At least ten counts were recorded for this clonotype. This rearrangement joins TRBV9 to TRBJ2-7; TRBD2 matches 7 bases. Germline CDR1 and CDR2: SGDLS and YYNGEE. With V trimmed by 0 bases and J by 4 bases, 4 bases remained unmatched. The CDR3 runs 14 residues. The CDR3 DNA sequence: TGTGCCAGCAGCGTAGGACTAGCCGGTTACGAGCAGTACTTC. Amino acid sequence: CASSVGLAGYEQYF. The full variable domain, its missing parts supplied by reference TRBV9 and TRBJ2-7, is DSGVTQTPKHLITATGQRVTLRCSPRSGDLSVYWYQQSLDQGLQFLIQYYNGEERAKGNILERFSAQQFPDLHSELNLSSLELGDSALYFCASSVGLAGYEQYFGPGTRLTVT.

The chain employs TRBV12-3 or TRBV12-4 and TRBJ2-1, with 8 nucleotides matching TRBD2. CDR3 length: 15 residues. V trimming: 6 bases; J trimming: 6 bases; junction bases outside the gene matches: 10. DNA of the CDR3: TGTGCCAGCAGCCCGCCGGGACTAGGTACCAATGAGCAGTTCTTC. Translating it yields CASSPPGLGTNEQFF.

The chain has TRBV7-3 and TRBJ2-2; no firm D call. The CDR3 runs 14 residues. CDR1 is SGHTA, CDR2 FQGTGA, per germline. The V end lost 5 bases, the J end lost 3 bases, and 10 bases lay between the germline ends. CDR3 sequence: CASSLLGYTGELFF. For the CDR3, the DNA is TGTGCCAGCAGCCTATTGGGATACACCGGGGAGCTGTTTTTT.

This clonotype was counted a few times. The rearrangement uses TRBV4-3 and TRBJ2-5, with D unresolved. The J call may not be correct, given that the DNA end is closer to TRBJ2-7. The CDR3 is made up of 14 amino acids. Germline CDR1 LGHNA, CDR2 YSLEER. The CDR3 reads CASSQDIGRDEQYF. In DNA, the CDR3 is TGCGCCAGCAGCCAAGATATCGGAAGGGACGAGCAGTACTTC.

This clonotype occurred a few times. This rearrangement joins TRBV28 to TRBJ2-7; 10 nucleotides agree with TRBD1. In germline, CDR1 is MDHEN, CDR2 SYDVKM. The CDR3 is 15 residues long. The V gene end was trimmed by 1 base and the J gene end by 4 bases; junction bases not matched to a gene: 4. The DNA for the CDR3 is TGTGCCAGCAGTTTATCGACAGGGGGCTGGTACGAGCAGTACTTC. Amino acids: CASSLSTGGWYEQYF. Complete variable domain (other parts from reference TRBV28 and TRBJ2-7): DVKVTQSSRYLVKRTGEKVFLECVQDMDHENMFWYRQDPGLGLRLIYFSYDVKMKEKGDIPEGYSVSREKKERFSLILESASTNQTSMYLCASSLSTGGWYEQYFGPGTRLTVT.

This clonotype was counted between two and nine times. The chain combines TRBV5-1 with TRBJ1-3; D remains unclear. V lost 5 bases and J lost 0, with 9 bases in between. Germline values: CDR1 SGHRS, CDR2 YFSETQ. The CDR3 sequence is 14 residues long. CDR3 loop: CASRATDSGNTIYF. The CDR3 DNA follows: TGCGCCAGCAGGGCGACCGACTCTGGAAACACCATATATTTT.

The rearrangement joins TRBV2 to TRBJ2-5, with 9 bases that match TRBD1. The J call may be wrong; the DNA end is better matched by TRBJ2-1. The length of the CDR3 is 16 residues. Per germline, CDR1 SNHLY and CDR2 FYNNEI. CDR3 sequence: CASSELYGTGRVEQFF. CDR3 coding DNA: TGTGCCAGCAGTGAACTGTATGGGACAGGGAGGGTTGAGCAGTTCTTC.

The chain is built from TRBV29-1 and TRBJ1-2; D perhaps matches TRBD1 (5 bases). This CDR3 comprises 15 residues. Trimming left V 8 bases short and J 5 bases short, with 24 bases between. Looked up from germline, CDR1 is SQVTM and CDR2 is ANQGSEA. This CDR3 reads CSCSALIDGAYGYTF. CDR3 nucleotides: TGCAGCTGCTCGGCTCTAATAGACGGGGCTTATGGCTACACCTTC.

CDR3 amino acids: CSVDNPGGPNEQFF. CDR3 nucleotide sequence: TGCAGCGTTGATAACCCGGGAGGGCCGAATGAGCAGTTCTTC. This chain connects TRBV29-1 to TRBJ2-1, with 8 bases matching TRBD2. The CDR3 consists of 14 residues. CDR1 and CDR2 (germline): SQVTM, ANQGSEA. V gave up 3 bases and J gave up 7 bases; unmatched junction bases: 8.

This clonotype was counted at least ten times. This sequence joins TRBV5-1 and TRBJ2-5; the D is unclear. CDR1 and CDR2 from the germline V gene are SGHRS and YFSETQ. This CDR3 comprises 13 residues. V was cut by 1 base and J by 5 bases, with 9 bases left in between. This chain's CDR3 is CASSLNQRETQYF. As DNA, the CDR3 is TGCGCCAGCAGCTTGAATCAAAGGGAGACCCAGTACTTC.

This chain connects TRBV18 to TRBJ2-2; D possibly corresponds to TRBD2 (5 bases). Trimming took 7 bases from V and 1 from J, leaving 10 bases between them. The CDR3 is 14 amino acids. Germline CDR1 reads KGHSH; CDR2 reads LQKENI. CDR3 loop: CASLTAVNTGELFF. CDR3 nucleotides: TGTGCCAGCTTAACAGCGGTGAACACCGGGGAGCTGTTTTTT. Variable domain in full (rest from reference TRBV18 and TRBJ2-2): NAGVMQNPRHLVRRRGQEARLRCSPMKGHSHVYWYRQLPEEGLKFMVYLQKENIIDESGMPKERFSAEFPKEGPSILRIQQVVRGDSAAYFCASLTAVNTGELFFGEGSRLTVL.

This chain connects TRBV12-3 or TRBV12-4 to TRBJ1-2; possible D gene TRBD1, 6 bases. The CDR3 is 16 amino acids. V was shortened by 4 bases and J by 0 bases, with 15 bases between the two germline ends. The CDR3 DNA reads TGTGCCAGCAGTTACGAAGGGGGGAGAGCTAACTATGGCTACACCTTC. This gives the protein CASSYEGGRANYGYTF.

V usage is TRBV10-1 and J usage is TRBJ2-1; D is ambiguous. CDR3 length: 14 amino acids. Trimming shortened V by 3 bases and J by 7 bases, and 13 bases separated the two germline ends. Looked up from germline, CDR1 is WNHNN and CDR2 is SYGVQD (reference sequence). The CDR3 coding sequence is TGCGCCAGCAGTGAAGGAACAGAGGCGAATGAGCAGTTCTTC. Translated: CASSEGTEANEQFF.

V is TRBV15 and J is TRBJ2-1; no definite D call. The CDR3 is made up of 14 amino acids. V gave up 5 bases and J gave up 4 bases, with 12 bases separating them. CDR1 and CDR2 from the germline V gene are LNHNV and YYDKDF (reference sequence). DNA of the CDR3: TGTGCCACCAGCCCAGAATCGGATTACAATGAGCAGTTCTTC. Its translation: CATSPESDYNEQFF.